Shown below are 28 T cell receptor beta chains from a single sample sequenced in a study of T cells in Graves' hyperthyroidism and ophthalmopathy. Researchers amplified the TCR beta CDR3 regions from RNA transcripts. First-round RT-PCR with HTBI primers amplified the TCR CDR3 region. Via MiXCR, TCRdb re-called the multiplex PCR reads, giving one row per CDR3 protein. In the table there are 300,000 to 450,000 distinct CDR3 sequences, around 13% of which are singletons. Material for sequencing was blood. The receptors derive from a woman aged 55-69 years with Graves' hyperthyroidism.

This chain links TRBV24-1 with TRBJ1-5, with D possibly matching TRBD1 (6 bases). In germline, CDR1 is KGHDR, CDR2 SFDVKD. The CDR3 is made up of 17 amino acids. The V end lost 5 bases, the J end lost 5 bases, and 21 bases lay between the germline ends. CDR3 nucleotide sequence: TGTGCCACCAGTGCCCCTCCGGGACAACGAGGGCATCAGCCCCAGCATTTT. It encodes CATSAPPGQRGHQPQHF.

This clonotype was seen more than once but under ten times. CDR3 sequence (DNA): TGTGCCAGCAGGTCGACTAGCGGGTTGTTGACCGGGGAGCTGTTTTTT. Translated: CASRSTSGLLTGELFF. The V and J genes are TRBV7-8 and TRBJ2-2, with 10 bases fitting TRBD2. The V gene's germline CDR1 is SGHVS and CDR2 FQNEAQ. The CDR3 totals 16 residues. After removal of 6 bases from V and 5 bases from J, the junction contained 9 bases not matched to a gene.

This clonotype was seen many times. This chain links TRBV5-1 with TRBJ1-3; no definite D call. V dropped 4 bases and J dropped 7 bases, with 21 bases sitting between them. Per germline, CDR1 SGHRS and CDR2 YFSETQ. The CDR3 is 16 residues long. CDR3 region: CASSQRPTATQNTIYF. CDR3 in DNA: TGCGCCAGCAGCCAACGACCGACGGCGACGCAGAACACCATATATTTT.

The gene calls are TRBV29-1 and TRBJ1-1; the D is unclear. CDR3 length: 14 amino acids. The germline V gene has CDR1 SQVTM and CDR2 ANQGSEA. Trimming took 6 bases from V and 3 from J, leaving 17 bases between them. For the CDR3, the DNA is TGCAGCGTCTCTGAGGCGGCGTTAGACACTGAAGCTTTCTTT. Translating gives CSVSEAALDTEAFF.

This clonotype occurred many times. V and J are TRBV5-8 and TRBJ2-3, with 7 bases matching TRBD2. Trimming removed 4 bases from V and 6 bases from J; junction bases left unmatched: 11. The germline CDR1 and CDR2 sequences are SGHTS and YDEGEE. The CDR3 runs 15 residues. The CDR3 is CASSPPGREPDTQYF. The CDR3 region has the DNA TGTGCCAGCAGCCCCCCAGGGCGGGAGCCGGATACGCAGTATTTT.

This clonotype was counted many times. V usage is TRBV29-1 and J usage is TRBJ2-3; D is unclear. The V end lost 7 bases, the J end lost 3 bases, and 11 bases lay between the germline ends. Germline V CDR1 and CDR2: SQVTM, ANQGSEA. CDR3 length: 12 residues. As DNA, the CDR3 is TGCAGCGGGCAAGAAGGTACAGATACGCAGTATTTT. The encoded protein is CSGQEGTDTQYF.

The V call is TRBV6-1, the J call TRBJ2-5; TRBD2 matches 7 bases. Germline V CDR1 and CDR2: MNHNS, SASEGT. Trimming at V came to 6 bases and at J to 6 bases, leaving 13 bases not matched to a gene. The CDR3 runs 15 residues. CDR3 bases: TGTGCCAGCAGCCCAGGTGCGGGAGTGCGGAAGACCCAGTACTTC. Protein sequence: CASSPGAGVRKTQYF.

This clonotype has a handful of counts. CDR3 protein: CASTPVLAGAGYGTDTQYF. In nucleotides, the CDR3 is TGTGCCAGTACCCCGGTTCTAGCGGGAGCGGGGTATGGCACAGATACGCAGTATTTT. This chain joins TRBV19 and TRBJ2-3; TRBD2 aligns across 10 bases. V lost 7 bases and J lost 1; bases outside the gene matches: 17. Germline CDR1 LNHDA, CDR2 SQIVND (reference sequence). The CDR3 extends over 19 amino acids.

The V gene is TRBV4-1, the J gene TRBJ2-7; 10 positions match TRBD1. CDR3 length: 16 residues. Germline V lookup: CDR1 MGHRA, CDR2 YSYEKL. After removal of 3 bases from V and 4 bases from J, the junction contained 9 bases not matched to a gene. CDR3 protein: CASSQAGTGAPYEQYF. The CDR3 coding sequence is TGCGCCAGCAGCCAGGCTGGGACAGGGGCCCCTTACGAGCAGTACTTC.

In its sample, this clonotype was seen many times. The chain couples TRBV27 to TRBJ2-3; D is possibly TRBD1 or TRBD2 (6 bases each). The CDR3 has 13 residues. Germline loops: CDR1 MNHEY, CDR2 SMNVEV (reference sequence). V was clipped by 6 bases and J by 4 bases, with 11 bases between them. DNA of the CDR3: TGTGCCAGCAGATTGGAGGGGGCAGATACGCAGTATTTT. This gives the protein CASRLEGADTQYF.

This clonotype occurred many times. CDR3 in amino acids: CASSQDLGALNTEAFF. CDR3 DNA: TGTGCCAGCAGCCAAGATTTGGGGGCCTTGAACACTGAAGCTTTCTTT. V gene TRBV3-1 combines with J gene TRBJ1-1; weak D call: TRBD1 (6 bases). From germline, CDR1 is LGHDT and CDR2 YNNKEL (reference sequence). Trimming shortened V by 0 bases and J by 0 bases, and 11 bases separated the two germline ends. The CDR3 runs to 16 residues. Drawing the rest from reference TRBV3-1 and TRBJ1-1, the complete variable domain is DTAVSQTPKYLVTQMGNDKSIKCEQNLGHDTMYWYKQDSKKFLKIMFSYNNKELIINETVPNRFSPKSPDKAHLNLHINSLELGDSAVYFCASSQDLGALNTEAFFGQGTRLTVV.

This clonotype was observed at least ten times. At one end the junction does not follow the germline gene, possibly because of a read error. The chain has TRBV7-7 and TRBJ2-5; D is perhaps TRBD2 (6 bases). The CDR3 covers 13 residues. Germline CDR1 and CDR2: SSHAT and FNYEAQ (reference sequence). The CDR3 DNA sequence: TGTGCTAGCAGCTTGGACTATCAAGAGACCCAGTACTTC. Encoded protein: CASSLDYQETQYF.

This clonotype was observed once. This may be a read error: a much more frequent sequence differs by one nucleotide. The chain has TRBV5-1 and TRBJ1-1; D may be TRBD1 (6 bases). The germline gives CDR1 SGHRS, CDR2 YFSETQ. The V end lost 4 bases, the J end lost 1 base, and 17 bases lay between the germline ends. The CDR3 contains 16 residues. CDR3 coding DNA: TGCGCCAGCAGCCACTATAGAGGACAGACGAACACTGAAGCTTTCTTT. This encodes CASSHYRGQTNTEAFF. Variable domain in full (rest from reference TRBV5-1 and TRBJ1-1): KAGVTQTPRYLIKTRGQQVTLSCSPISGHRSVSWYQQTPGQGLQFLFEYFSETQRNKGNFPGRFSGRQFSNSRSEMNVSTLELGDSALYLCASSHYRGQTNTEAFFGQGTRLTVV.

The table lists this clonotype with many counts. J is TRBJ2-5 and V is TRBV6-1; D might be TRBD1 or TRBD2, each matching 6 bases. From germline, CDR1 is MNHNS and CDR2 SASEGT. The CDR3 length is 15 residues. V was shortened by 5 bases and J by 4 bases, with 17 bases between the two germline ends. Written as DNA, the CDR3 is TGTGCCAGCAGTTACCTGGGGGGCCCCGCAGAGACCCAGTACTTC. Its translation: CASSYLGGPAETQYF.

This clonotype was seen repeatedly, ten times or more. The genes are TRBV3-1 and TRBJ1-5; D perhaps matches TRBD1 (5 bases). With 1 base removed from V and 3 bases from J, the gap between germline ends came to 10 bases. CDR3 length equals 15 residues. Germline V gene lookup returns CDR1 LGHDT and CDR2 YNNKEL (reference sequence). In DNA form, the CDR3 reads TGTGCCAGCAGCCAAGGAGGGGCATTCAATCAGCCCCAGCATTTT. Its protein product is CASSQGGAFNQPQHF.

This clonotype was counted at least ten times. The chain links TRBV27 to TRBJ1-1, with D unresolved. The CDR3 consists of 15 residues. Trimming removed 6 bases at V and 0 bases at J, with 14 bases between. The germline gives CDR1 MNHEY, CDR2 SMNVEV (reference sequence). This CDR3 reads CASRLQGLMNTEAFF. In nucleotides, the CDR3 is TGTGCCAGCAGGCTTCAAGGGCTTATGAACACTGAAGCTTTCTTT.

This clonotype came up many times. The V and J genes are TRBV10-3 and TRBJ1-4; D unresolved. The CDR3 spans 13 residues. The V end lost 7 bases, the J end lost 5 bases, and 11 bases lay between the germline ends. Germline CDR1 is ENHRY and CDR2 is SYGVKD. The CDR3 spells CAITQRPNEKLFF. CDR3 DNA sequence: TGTGCCATCACGCAGAGACCGAATGAAAAACTGTTTTTT.

The chain employs TRBV2 and TRBJ2-2, with D possibly TRBD1 on 5 matching bases. Germline V CDR1 and CDR2: SNHLY, FYNNEI. The CDR3 length is 14 residues. Deletions cut 8 bases from V and 1 base from J, with 11 bases between. The CDR3, as DNA: TGTGCCAGCGGCCGCACAGGGAACACCGGGGAGCTGTTTTTT. It encodes CASGRTGNTGELFF.

The J gene is TRBJ1-6, the V gene TRBV27; perhaps TRBD1 as D (5 bases). This CDR3 is built from 12 residues. Germline-derived CDR1 and CDR2 are MNHEY and SMNVEV (reference sequence). Trimming removed 4 bases from V and 9 bases from J, with 7 bases in between. This CDR3 is CASSWGGSPLHF. The CDR3 DNA reads as TGTGCCAGCAGTTGGGGCGGTTCACCCCTCCACTTT.

This clonotype has just a few counts. The CDR3 region is CASSYLGLAEHYEQYF. DNA of the CDR3: TGTGCCAGCAGTTACTTGGGACTAGCGGAGCACTACGAGCAGTACTTC. The V and J genes are TRBV6-5 and TRBJ2-7; 11 nucleotides align to TRBD2. The CDR3 length is 16 residues. The germline CDR1 and CDR2 sequences are MNHEY and SVGAGI. J gave up 3 bases and V 1 base, and 5 bases lay outside the gene matches.

The CDR3 is CATSAPSGTSGYNEQFF. In DNA, the CDR3 is TGTGCCACCAGTGCCCCTTCCGGGACTAGCGGGTACAATGAGCAGTTCTTC. This chain links TRBV24-1 with TRBJ2-1, with 12 positions matching TRBD2. The germline CDR1 and CDR2 sequences are KGHDR and SFDVKD. Trimming cost V 5 bases and J 4 bases; bases outside gene matches: 8. There are 17 residues in the CDR3.

This clonotype has only a few counts. The chain carries TRBV25-1 and TRBJ2-7, with D unresolved. The CDR3 runs 15 residues. Per germline, CDR1 MGHDK and CDR2 SYGVNS. With 0 bases removed from V and 2 bases from J, the gap between germline ends came to 11 bases. The CDR3 loop reads CASSEYGASPYEQYF. DNA of the CDR3: TGTGCCAGCAGTGAATATGGCGCCAGCCCCTACGAGCAGTACTTC.

The table lists this clonotype with many counts. The chain combines TRBV6-1 with TRBJ2-7, with 11 bases aligning to TRBD2. Trimming removed 6 bases from V and 0 bases from J; junction bases left unmatched: 7. The CDR3 is 16 residues long. The germline CDR1 and CDR2 sequences are MNHNS and SASEGT. The CDR3 sequence is CASSLIGTSGSYEQYF. The CDR3 nucleotides are TGTGCCAGCAGCCTAATTGGGACTAGCGGCTCCTACGAGCAGTACTTC.

This clonotype was recorded at least ten times. V usage is TRBV18 and J usage is TRBJ2-7; either TRBD1 or TRBD2 may supply D (5 bases each). The CDR3 covers 16 residues. Between the trimmed V and J ends, which lost 5 bases and 5 bases, there was a span of 22 bases. The germline V gene has CDR1 KGHSH and CDR2 LQKENI. The CDR3 bases are TGTGCCAGCTCATCCGTCTCCGGGGCAGGACGGAACGAGCAGTACTTC. Protein: CASSSVSGAGRNEQYF.

There are a few counts of this clonotype. The genes are TRBV12-3 or TRBV12-4 and TRBJ1-6, with TRBD1 matching over 7 bases. V shed 6 bases and J 7 bases; nucleotides not matched to a gene: 3. The CDR3 runs 13 residues. This CDR3 reads CASRQGINSPLHF. CDR3 DNA sequence: TGTGCCAGCAGACAGGGGATCAATTCACCCCTCCACTTT.

A few counts support this clonotype. J is TRBJ2-1 and V is TRBV19; D is unresolved. V was shortened by 3 bases and J by 9 bases, with 18 bases between the two germline ends. In germline, CDR1 is LNHDA, CDR2 SQIVND (reference sequence). CDR3 length: 15 amino acids. This CDR3 is CASSISIAQVGEQFF. Written as DNA, the CDR3 is TGTGCCAGTAGTATCTCGATAGCCCAAGTGGGTGAGCAGTTCTTC.

This clonotype was detected many times. The chain employs TRBV7-8 and TRBJ2-3; D remains ambiguous. There are 14 residues in the CDR3. V was shortened by 4 bases and J by 12 bases, with 20 bases between the two germline ends. Germline V gene data show CDR1 as SGHVS and CDR2 as FQNEAQ. As DNA, the CDR3 is TGTGCCAGCAGCTCAGGCCCAGCCCGCTTATACCAGTATTTT. Amino acids: CASSSGPARLYQYF.

This clonotype was observed many times. J is TRBJ1-4 and V is TRBV5-1, with D maybe TRBD1 (5 bases). The CDR3 is 14 residues long. CDR1 SGHRS and CDR2 YFSETQ come from the germline V gene. Trimming took off 4 bases at V and 5 bases at J, with 12 bases between the two ends. DNA for the CDR3: TGCGCCAGCAGCCTTACTCGGGGGAATGAAAAACTGTTTTTT. It encodes CASSLTRGNEKLFF.